Below are 14 T cell receptor beta chains sequenced from a single sample in a study of shared clonotypes between healthy human individuals. TCRdb's copy holds only in-frame clones and misses some; the assay was immunoSEQ multiplex PCR. The data show fewer than 2.5 million clones, with over 85% seen just once and 0.36% held by the top ten. Specimen: naive CD4+ T cells from PBMCs. Described subset: CD45RA+ positively selected. The receptors here all came from a man between 18 and 35 years old in good health. Some clones in this sample may be carry-over from other donors' samples.

The rearrangement uses TRBV6-1 and TRBJ2-2; D perhaps matches TRBD1 (6 bases). The CDR3 totals 14 residues. From germline, CDR1 is MNHNS and CDR2 SASEGT. With 6 bases removed from V and 0 bases from J, the gap between germline ends came to 8 bases. The CDR3, as DNA: TGTGCCAGCAGCAGGGGCGCGAACACCGGGGAGCTGTTTTTT. Encoded protein: CASSRGANTGELFF.

V usage is TRBV2 and J usage is TRBJ2-3; D is possibly TRBD1 (5 bases). The V end was cut by 3 bases, the J end by 9 bases, with 10 bases between. CDR1 is SNHLY, CDR2 FYNNEI, per germline. CDR3 size: 12 residues. CDR3 coding DNA: TGTGCCAGCAGTGACAGGGTGGGAACGCAGTATTTT. Translated: CASSDRVGTQYF.

The V gene is TRBV20-1, the J gene TRBJ2-4; D gene uncertain. This CDR3 spans 9 amino acids. V was trimmed by 4 bases and J by 8 bases, leaving 3 bases between them. The germline gives CDR1 DFQATT, CDR2 SNEGSKA (reference sequence). CDR3 DNA: TGCAGTGCTAAGGACATTCAGTACTTC. Amino acids: CSAKDIQYF.

The chain recombines TRBV6-6 with TRBJ1-1, with D possibly matching TRBD1 (6 bases). The CDR3 totals 14 residues. V lost 6 bases to trimming and J lost 4 bases, with 15 bases between them. Germline V gene lookup returns CDR1 MNHNY and CDR2 SVGAGI (reference sequence). CDR3 region: CASSPWGAGTEAFF. Here the CDR3 DNA reads TGTGCCAGCAGCCCCTGGGGGGCGGGCACTGAAGCTTTCTTT.

The J gene is TRBJ2-3, the V gene TRBV7-2; the D gene could be TRBD1 or TRBD2 (5 bases each). V lost 3 bases, J lost 4 bases, and 11 bases lay in between. This CDR3 is 14 amino acids long. The V gene's germline CDR1 is SGHTA and CDR2 FQGNSA. This CDR3 reads CASSLTMGADTQYF. CDR3 DNA: TGTGCCAGCAGCTTGACCATGGGGGCAGATACGCAGTATTTT.

This chain connects TRBV5-5 to TRBJ1-1, with a tentative D call TRBD1 (5 bases). V was pared by 2 bases and J by 3 bases, with 8 bases between. Per the germline V gene, CDR1 is SGHKS and CDR2 is YYEKEE (reference sequence). The CDR3 covers 13 residues. The CDR3, as DNA: TGTGCCAGCAGCTTTTCGACAGACACTGAAGCTTTCTTT. Its protein product is CASSFSTDTEAFF.

The table lists this clone with a count of one. The same CDR3 also results from other DNA sequences found in this sample. The chain carries TRBV28 and TRBJ2-5, with 11 bases lining up with TRBD2. V lost 5 bases, J lost 5 bases, and 7 bases stayed unmatched. Looked up from germline, CDR1 is MDHEN and CDR2 is SYDVKM. The CDR3 runs 15 residues. CDR3 coding DNA: TGTGCCAGCAGTCTGACTAGCGGGGCGAGGGAGACCCAGTACTTC. It specifies CASSLTSGARETQYF.

This sequence joins TRBV6-1 and TRBJ2-5; the match to TRBD1 covers 9 bases. The CDR3 totals 15 residues. The V gene's germline CDR1 is MNHNS and CDR2 SASEGT. V shed 3 bases, J shed 11 bases, and the junction held 13 bases outside the gene matches. The CDR3 DNA reads as TGTGCCAGCAGTGAGAGACCGGGACAGGGCGTTTTGCAGTACTTC. This sequence encodes CASSERPGQGVLQYF.

With regard to this clone: This specimen includes other DNA sequences encoding the same CDR3. V usage is TRBV7-9 and J usage is TRBJ2-3, with TRBD2 as a possible D gene (5 bases). The CDR3 length is 13 residues. The ends were cut back, 4 bases at V and 4 bases at J, with 9 bases in the middle. Germline CDR1 and CDR2: SEHNR and FQNEAQ (reference sequence). This chain's CDR3 is CASSSSGADTQYF. The CDR3 DNA sequence: TGTGCCAGCAGCTCCAGCGGCGCAGATACGCAGTATTTT.

Regarding this clone: Other DNA sequences in the same sample also yield this CDR3. The genes are TRBV7-9 and TRBJ2-7; maybe TRBD1 (6 bases). The CDR3 spans 13 residues. V gave up 3 bases and J gave up 3 bases, with 9 bases separating them. CDR1 is SEHNR, CDR2 FQNEAQ, per germline (reference sequence). The CDR3 reads CASSFQGSYEQYF. The CDR3 DNA reads as TGTGCCAGCAGCTTTCAGGGGAGCTACGAGCAGTACTTC.

V and J are TRBV5-6 and TRBJ2-7; perhaps TRBD1 as D (5 bases). The CDR3 has 17 residues. V was cut by 4 bases and J by 2 bases, with 22 bases left in between. From germline, CDR1 is SGHDT and CDR2 YYEEEE. CDR3 bases: TGTGCCAGCAGCCTATTGGGCCATGAAACAGGTCCCTACGAGCAGTACTTC. It specifies CASSLLGHETGPYEQYF.

This rearrangement joins TRBV11-2 to TRBJ2-7; D ambiguous. Germline V gives CDR1 SGHAT, CDR2 FQNNGV. The CDR3 extends over 11 amino acids. V gave up 3 bases and J gave up 7 bases, with 7 bases separating them. The CDR3 protein is CASSFYAEQYF. The CDR3 region has the DNA TGTGCCAGCAGCTTTTACGCAGAGCAGTACTTC.

The gene calls are TRBV11-2 and TRBJ1-2; TRBD1 matches 7 bases. CDR3 length: 14 amino acids. With V trimmed by 6 bases and J by 4 bases, 8 bases remained unmatched. The germline gives CDR1 SGHAT, CDR2 FQNNGV. The CDR3 region has the DNA TGTGCCAGCAGTCTAGGACAGGCCTTCTATGGCTACACCTTC. Translated, it gives CASSLGQAFYGYTF.

The V and J genes are TRBV5-4 and TRBJ2-5; D not certain. Germline CDR1 SGHNT, CDR2 YYREEE (reference sequence). V lost 4 bases to trimming and J lost 2 bases, with 6 bases between them. The CDR3 totals 12 residues. DNA for the CDR3: TGTGCCAGCAGCAATGCGCAAGAGACCCAGTACTTC. Encoded protein: CASSNAQETQYF.